This paragraph reports one T cell receptor beta chain. Which antigen it targets is not known. No base quality information exists; no much larger clone differs at one position. The data derive from a study of blood T cell repertoires in COVID-19 (dated by TCRdb to about 2020). Broadly, across the study: Samples from collaborators originated in the United States, Italy and Spain and spanned both the acute and convalescent phases of COVID-19. The prospective study material was composed of cDNA or gDNA derived from T cells, B-cell-depleted T cells, or PBMCs. Subjects who had been exposed to COVID-19, were actively infected with it, or had recovered from it provided the deeply sampled blood TCRbeta repertoires that made up the dataset. The repertoires were made available in a free public database intended to serve as a resource for research on the immune response to SARS-CoV-2. The samples were drawn from two sources: the first 160 participants of the ongoing ImmuneRACE study, and over 950 subjects contributed by 6 global collaborators. Sample metadata almost always included a de-identified subject ID, COVID-19 status, age in years and sex. Where available, HLA class I and class II types were taken from metadata supplied by the sample provider and were not determined by assay-based typing. Overall study outcomes, separate from this receptor: The quantity of clinical and demographic metadata differed by source and by participant and was supplied without curation.

TCRbeta CDR3 regions were amplified from genomic DNA by means of the immunoSEQ Assay, a bias-controlled multiplex PCR. Regarding the original processing steps: The number of nucleated cells in each sample was estimated from the amplification of reference gene primers within the assay. Sequence reads were collapsed and filtered to measure the absolute abundance of every unique TCRbeta CDR3 rearrangement. For each sample, productive Simpson clonality was calculated as the square root of Simpson's diversity index across productive rearrangements. The source is immuneACCESS, and TCRdb retained only in-frame sequences with V and J called. Part of the clones is not carried over; for the studies checked, unresolved V genes explain less than half of this, and the remainder is unexplained. The DNA gave D and trimming, while V, J and clone size come from that table. A total of about 300,000 clones appear in this sample, more than 70% of them only once. Approximately 7.2% of the sample goes to the ten largest clones.

A second Seattle source provided samples from volunteer blood donors who had recovered from COVID-19. Each collaborating institution followed its own protocols to collect whole blood in K2EDTA tubes. Collaborator samples were shipped for TCRbeta analysis as frozen whole blood, isolated PBMCs, or DNA extracted from either sample type. The germline V and J ends show losses of 4 bases and 0 bases respectively, and no gene match explains 6 bases of the junction. The CDR3 numbers 16 residues from cysteine through phenylalanine. The read is trimmed to its CDR3 DNA, 48 bases read in frame from base 1. The germline V gene provides CDR1 KGHDR and CDR2 SFDVKD.

The chain is assembled from TRBV24-1 and TRBJ2-7; TRBD1 agrees with 9 junctional bases. The clonotype was recovered from a woman between 25 and 40 years old who had recovered from COVID-19. The material sequenced was peripheral blood. The bases read TGTGCCACCAGTGACCCCGGACAGGGGAGCTCCTACGAGCAGTACTTC. Translated, this is CATSDPGQGSSYEQYF.